A single sample is the source of the 30 T cell receptor beta chains below, sequenced in a study of blood T cell repertoires in COVID-19. Profiled with immunoSEQ multiplex PCR; TCRdb holds only in-frame clones, not every one. The table has 260,000 or so clones, approximately 88% seen once; the top ten hold about 0.65%. Sample: peripheral blood. The receptors derive from a human donor in a cohort sampled during active COVID-19.

The rearrangement joins TRBV10-2 to TRBJ1-1; D possibly corresponds to TRBD1 (6 bases). CDR3 length: 15 amino acids. Per germline, CDR1 WSHSY and CDR2 SAAADI. With 7 bases removed from V and 4 bases from J, the gap between germline ends came to 19 bases. The CDR3 protein is CASTNMGRGGTEAFF. The CDR3 DNA is TGCGCCAGCACTAATATGGGCCGAGGGGGCACTGAAGCTTTCTTT.

This clone was observed a single time. The rearrangement uses TRBV21-1 and TRBJ1-4; TRBD1 is the table's D call, not checked against the DNA. TRBV21-1 is noted as a pseudogene. The CDR3 length is 17 residues. The CDR3 nucleotides are TGTGCCAGCAGCAAAGACGAACCGGACAGGTACCCAGAAAAACTGTTTTTT. It yields the protein CASSKDEPDRYPEKLFF.

This sequence joins TRBV18 and TRBJ2-7; 10 bases are shared with TRBD1. CDR1 and CDR2 (germline): KGHSH, LQKENI. This CDR3 spans 14 amino acids. V lost 8 bases to trimming and J lost 5 bases; unmatched junction nucleotides: 9. The CDR3: CASVSGTGVNEQYF. CDR3 DNA sequence: TGTGCCAGCGTGTCCGGGACAGGGGTAAACGAGCAGTACTTC. The complete variable domain, with remaining parts taken from reference TRBV18 and TRBJ2-7, reads NAGVMQNPRHLVRRRGQEARLRCSPMKGHSHVYWYRQLPEEGLKFMVYLQKENIIDESGMPKERFSAEFPKEGPSILRIQQVVRGDSAAYFCASVSGTGVNEQYFGPGTRLTVT.

The chain joins TRBV7-2 to TRBJ1-2, with D possibly matching TRBD1 (5 bases). CDR3 length equals 13 residues. CDR1 SGHTA and CDR2 FQGNSA come from the germline V gene. The V end was cut by 3 bases, the J end by 8 bases, with 13 bases between. The CDR3 coding sequence is TGTGCCAGCAGCTTGGGGTCGGGGGACGGCTACACCTTC. It is translated as CASSLGSGDGYTF.

This clone has only one observation. This chain links TRBV19 with TRBJ1-1; 11 positions match TRBD1. The germline CDR1 and CDR2 sequences are LNHDA and SQIVND (reference sequence). This CDR3 comprises 15 residues. V shed 3 bases, J shed 1 base, and the junction held 1 base outside the gene matches. The CDR3 DNA follows: TGTGCCAGTAGTATGGGACAGGGGGGGAACACTGAAGCTTTCTTT. This codes for CASSMGQGGNTEAFF.

The chain carries TRBV4-3 and TRBJ1-2; D ambiguous. Germline V gene sequence: CDR1 LGHNA, CDR2 YSLEER. The CDR3 has 15 amino acids. Trimming removed 4 bases from V and 0 bases from J, with 12 bases in between. The CDR3 loop is CASSPSGTPNYGYTF. CDR3 coding DNA: TGCGCCAGCAGCCCATCAGGCACTCCTAACTATGGCTACACCTTC.

The DNA of the CDR3 is TGTGCCAGTAGTATGTTCCCGACAGGGGCTTTAAAAAGCGGGAGGGCCAAGGAGCAGTACTTC. Protein sequence: CASSMFPTGALKSGRAKEQYF. The chain combines TRBV19 with TRBJ2-7; 10 positions agree with TRBD2. Trimming at V came to 3 bases and at J to 7 bases, leaving 27 bases not matched to a gene. CDR1 is LNHDA and CDR2 is SQIVND in the germline V gene (reference sequence). The CDR3 runs 21 residues.

This clone was seen a handful of times. V usage is TRBV4-1 and J usage is TRBJ1-1, with D possibly matching TRBD1 (6 bases). CDR1 is MGHRA, CDR2 YSYEKL, per germline. V was trimmed by 3 bases and J by 2 bases, leaving 13 bases between them. This CDR3 contains 15 residues. The CDR3 region has the DNA TGCGCCAGCAGCCAGAGCAGACAGGTTAACACTGAAGCTTTCTTT. Protein: CASSQSRQVNTEAFF.

The rearrangement joins TRBV9 to TRBJ2-3; the D gene is possibly TRBD1 (6 bases). Germline V gene sequence: CDR1 SGDLS, CDR2 YYNGEE. The CDR3 has 15 residues. Trimming removed 3 bases at V and 2 bases at J, with 13 bases between. The chain's CDR3 is CASSARQVDTDTQYF. The CDR3 DNA follows: TGTGCCAGCAGCGCACGACAGGTTGACACAGATACGCAGTATTTT.

The gene calls are TRBV7-2 and TRBJ2-5; no firm D call. This CDR3 region has 15 residues. Germline-derived CDR1 and CDR2 are SGHTA and FQGNSA. Trimming left V 1 base short and J 3 bases short, with 12 bases between. The CDR3 region is CASSLVSYTKETQYF. CDR3 bases: TGTGCCAGCAGCTTAGTATCATACACGAAAGAGACCCAGTACTTC.

The rearrangement joins TRBV4-3 to TRBJ1-1, with a weak D call TRBD1 (6 bases). The germline CDR1 and CDR2 sequences are LGHNA and YSLEER. The CDR3 loop spans 14 amino acids. Trimming took 8 bases from V and 5 from J, leaving 18 bases between them. The CDR3 coding sequence is TGCGCCAGCCGGGGACACAGAAGAGGGACTGAAGCTTTCTTT. Amino acids: CASRGHRRGTEAFF.

The rearrangement uses TRBV24-1 and TRBJ2-7; TRBD1 aligns across 8 bases. This CDR3 contains 15 residues. Germline CDR1 and CDR2: KGHDR and SFDVKD. V was clipped by 4 bases and J by 5 bases; unmatched bases: 9. The CDR3 reads CATSDFSGGEDEQYF. Here the CDR3 DNA reads TGTGCCACCAGTGACTTCTCAGGGGGCGAGGACGAGCAGTACTTC.

The chain links TRBV2 to TRBJ2-1, with TRBD2 identical over 11 bases. CDR3 length equals 16 residues. Per the germline V gene, CDR1 is SNHLY and CDR2 is FYNNEI. Trimming cost V 4 bases and J 7 bases; bases outside gene matches: 9. The CDR3 is CASSALASGRRNEQFF. CDR3 coding DNA: TGTGCCAGCAGTGCGTTGGCTAGCGGGAGGAGGAATGAGCAGTTCTTC.

This chain links TRBV27 with TRBJ2-7; 12 nucleotides match TRBD1. The junction had 4 bases not matched to a gene; V was cut back by 2 bases and J by 5 bases. CDR3 size: 15 residues. Germline-derived CDR1 and CDR2 are MNHEY and SMNVEV (reference sequence). Here the CDR3 reads CASSLLGQGADEQYF. CDR3 coding DNA: TGTGCCAGCAGTTTACTGGGACAGGGGGCCGACGAGCAGTACTTC.

The genes are TRBV19 and TRBJ2-7, with 10 bases that match TRBD2. This CDR3 spans 13 amino acids. CDR1 and CDR2 (germline): LNHDA, SQIVND (reference sequence). Trimming at V came to 7 bases and at J to 3 bases, leaving 3 bases not matched to a gene. CDR3 DNA: TGTGCCAGTACCAGGACTAGCGGCTACGAGCAGTACTTC. It yields the protein CASTRTSGYEQYF.

The rearrangement joins TRBV25-1 to TRBJ2-5, with TRBD2 as a possible D gene (6 bases). Looked up from germline, CDR1 is MGHDK and CDR2 is SYGVNS. V was trimmed by 3 bases and J by 4 bases, leaving 9 bases between them. This CDR3 spans 13 amino acids. CDR3 sequence (DNA): TGTGCCAGCAGTGAGGACTACGGAGAGACCCAGTACTTC. This gives the protein CASSEDYGETQYF. Drawing the rest from reference TRBV25-1 and TRBJ2-5, the complete variable domain is EADIYQTPRYLVIGTGKKITLECSQTMGHDKMYWYQQDPGMELHLIHYSYGVNSTEKGDLSSESTVSRIRTEHFPLTLESARPSHTSQYLCASSEDYGETQYFGPGTRLLVL.

This clone was seen only once. This chain links TRBV5-4 with TRBJ1-5; D ambiguous. Germline values: CDR1 SGHNT, CDR2 YYREEE (reference sequence). The CDR3 runs to 13 residues. The V end lost 0 bases, the J end lost 5 bases, and 6 bases lay between the germline ends. The CDR3, as DNA: TGTGCCAGCAGCTTGGCCGGTGATCAGCCCCAGCATTTT. As protein: CASSLAGDQPQHF.

The chain couples TRBV18 to TRBJ2-7; TRBD2 aligns across 8 bases. Germline V gene sequence: CDR1 KGHSH, CDR2 LQKENI. J was trimmed by 6 bases and V by 3 bases; bases with no gene match: 10. The CDR3 is made up of 15 amino acids. CDR3 coding DNA: TGTGCCAGCTCACCGTCTGAGCGGGAGCCAGGCGAGCAGTACTTC. Amino acid sequence: CASSPSEREPGEQYF.

The chain links TRBV6-5 to TRBJ2-3; D may be TRBD2 (6 bases). Trimming took off 10 bases at V and 6 bases at J, with 17 bases between the two ends. There are 13 residues in the CDR3. Germline V gives CDR1 MNHEY, CDR2 SVGAGI. CDR3 DNA sequence: TGTGCCACTCCGGGGGAACGAAAGGATACGCAGTATTTT. Protein product: CATPGERKDTQYF.

This chain joins TRBV4-2 and TRBJ1-1; 9 bases agree with TRBD1. This CDR3 has 18 amino acids. With 3 bases clipped from V and 4 bases from J, the junction kept 15 bases outside the gene matches. Germline assignment: CDR1 LGHNA and CDR2 YNFKEQ. The CDR3: CASSQLGGTGISSTEAFF. The CDR3 nucleotides read TGTGCCAGCAGCCAGTTAGGGGGGACAGGGATCTCGAGCACTGAAGCTTTCTTT.

J is TRBJ1-5 and V is TRBV27, with D unclear. The CDR3 sequence is 13 residues long. The V end lost 4 bases, the J end lost 3 bases, and 7 bases lay between the germline ends. CDR1 is MNHEY, CDR2 SMNVEV, per germline (reference sequence). CDR3 in DNA: TGTGCCAGCAGTTCGTTTTCCAATCAGCCCCAGCATTTT. This gives the protein CASSSFSNQPQHF.

The rearrangement uses TRBV10-3 and TRBJ2-7; 9 nucleotides match TRBD1. This CDR3 region has 16 residues. V lost 7 bases, J lost 7 bases, and 17 bases stayed unmatched. The germline V gene has CDR1 ENHRY and CDR2 SYGVKD. The chain's CDR3 is CAIKAPVGQGNHEQYF. CDR3 DNA sequence: TGTGCCATCAAAGCCCCCGTGGGACAGGGAAATCATGAGCAGTACTTC.

The chain combines TRBV9 with TRBJ2-1; a weak D match, TRBD2 (5 bases). CDR1 SGDLS and CDR2 YYNGEE come from the germline V gene. The CDR3 contains 15 residues. The V end lost 0 bases, the J end lost 3 bases, and 10 bases lay between the germline ends. CDR3 sequence (DNA): TGTGCCAGCAGCGTAGCGGGGTCGGTCTACAATGAGCAGTTCTTC. This translates into CASSVAGSVYNEQFF.

The chain links TRBV4-1 to TRBJ2-7; tentative D call: TRBD2 (6 bases). Germline V CDR1 and CDR2: MGHRA, YSYEKL. The CDR3 spans 14 residues. V was clipped by 0 bases and J by 5 bases, with 11 bases between them. The CDR3 nucleotides are TGCGCCAGCAGCCAAGATGAGGGAGGCGACGAGCAGTACTTC. Encoded protein: CASSQDEGGDEQYF.

In this sample, this clone turned up once. This rearrangement joins TRBV5-1 to TRBJ1-4; D may be TRBD1 (5 bases). CDR1 and CDR2 (germline): SGHRS, YFSETQ. The CDR3 loop spans 15 amino acids. The V gene lost 2 bases and the J gene lost 2 bases, with 10 bases spanning the gap. The CDR3 nucleotides read TGCGCCAGCAGCTTAGAGACAGCTACTAATGAAAAACTGTTTTTT. This sequence encodes CASSLETATNEKLFF.

This chain links TRBV10-1 with TRBJ1-1, with TRBD1 as a possible D gene (6 bases). Between the trimmed V and J ends, which lost 7 bases and 5 bases, there was a span of 11 bases. Looked up from germline, CDR1 is WNHNN and CDR2 is SYGVQD (reference sequence). This CDR3 comprises 12 residues. The CDR3 DNA sequence: TGCGCCAGCACCGAGGGGGATACTGAAGCTTTCTTT. This translates into CASTEGDTEAFF.

The V call is TRBV28, the J call TRBJ1-4; D is possibly TRBD1 (6 bases). The V gene lost 5 bases and the J gene lost 0 bases, with 7 bases spanning the gap. Germline CDR1 MDHEN, CDR2 SYDVKM. The CDR3 extends over 14 amino acids. The CDR3 coding sequence is TGTGCCAGCAGTGGGACACCAACTAATGAAAAACTGTTTTTT. This sequence encodes CASSGTPTNEKLFF.

This sequence joins TRBV11-2 and TRBJ2-5; TRBD2 is a possible D gene (5 bases). This CDR3 is 16 amino acids long. V lost 5 bases to trimming and J lost 1 base, with 17 bases between them. Per germline, CDR1 SGHAT and CDR2 FQNNGV. CDR3 sequence (DNA): TGTGCCAGCAGCCAGGACTCTATCGGGGTCCAAGAGACCCAGTACTTC. Protein sequence: CASSQDSIGVQETQYF.

The chain links TRBV12-5 to TRBJ1-2; 8 bases match TRBD1. The CDR3 covers 16 residues. Germline trimming cut 1 base from V and 7 bases from J; bases unmatched to any gene: 11. Germline V gene lookup returns CDR1 LGHNT and CDR2 FRNRAP. The CDR3 DNA reads TGTGCTAGTGGTTTGGCCATCGGACAGGGAGGGAGTGGCTACACCTTC. Its translation: CASGLAIGQGGSGYTF.

This chain links TRBV30 with TRBJ1-1; 8 nucleotides line up with TRBD1. J was trimmed by 3 bases and V by 1 base; bases with no gene match: 7. Germline loops: CDR1 GTSNPN, CDR2 SVGIG (reference sequence). The CDR3 spans 15 residues. The CDR3 reads CAWSGRGRRDTEAFF. The CDR3, as DNA: TGTGCCTGGAGTGGCAGGGGGCGCCGGGACACTGAAGCTTTCTTT.